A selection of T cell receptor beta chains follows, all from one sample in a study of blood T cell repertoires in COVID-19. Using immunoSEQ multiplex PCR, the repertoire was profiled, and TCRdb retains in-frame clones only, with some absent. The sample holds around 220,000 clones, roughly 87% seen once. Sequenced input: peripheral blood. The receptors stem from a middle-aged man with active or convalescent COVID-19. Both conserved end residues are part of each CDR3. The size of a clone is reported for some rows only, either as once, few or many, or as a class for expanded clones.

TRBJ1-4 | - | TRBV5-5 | CASSIPGGEKLFF
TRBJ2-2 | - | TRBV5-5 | CASSKWTGGDPHTGELFF
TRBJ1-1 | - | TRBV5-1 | CASSSHVLGTDENTEAFF
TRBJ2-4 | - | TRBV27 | CASSSLGQGILDLAKNIQYF
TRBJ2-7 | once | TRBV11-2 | CASSLLQGTHEQYF
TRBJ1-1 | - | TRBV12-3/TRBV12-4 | CASSYTGVSEAFF
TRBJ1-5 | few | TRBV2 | CASRGDSAYQPQHF
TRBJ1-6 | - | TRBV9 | CASSTTGDVAYNSPLHF
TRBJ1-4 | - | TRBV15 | CATSGRTAGMREKLFF
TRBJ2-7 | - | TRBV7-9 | CASSLGSGRPKEYF
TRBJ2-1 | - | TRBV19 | CASSSHDRVSRNEQFF
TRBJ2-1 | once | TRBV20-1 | CSASKPGLAGGISSYNEQFF
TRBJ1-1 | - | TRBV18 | CASSPQTGEVTEAFF
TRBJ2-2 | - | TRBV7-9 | CASSLYLADTGELFF
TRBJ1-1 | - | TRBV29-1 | CSVEKGVAEAFF
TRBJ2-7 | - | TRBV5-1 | CASSSISTDYEQYF
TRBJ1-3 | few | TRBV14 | CASSQALGHSVNTIYF
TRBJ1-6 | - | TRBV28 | CASKMGGSYNSPLHF